One sample yielded the 7 T cell receptor beta chains listed below, sequenced in a study of T-cell memory formation after mild COVID-19. TCRdb reprocessed the 5' RACE reads with MiXCR, giving one entry per CDR3 protein. The sample has over 55,000 distinct CDR3 sequences; approximately 9.5% are singletons. Input material: PBMCs or a T cell subset sorted from them (not recorded which). Receptors were obtained from a man aged 18 to 30 who had mild COVID-19 (a few samples of this study predate the infection). Cell type and time point are not known.

The V call is TRBV6-5, the J call TRBJ1-1; TRBD1 might be the D (5 bases). The V gene's germline CDR1 is MNHEY and CDR2 SVGAGI. CDR3 length: 14 amino acids. Trimming pared 4 bases from V and 2 bases from J, leaving 11 bases between. As DNA, the CDR3 is TGTGCCAGCAGTTGGCTGGGGGACAACACTGAAGCTTTCTTT. Translated: CASSWLGDNTEAFF.

This clonotype was counted only a few times. This chain links TRBV2 with TRBJ1-1; 7 bases agree with TRBD1. The CDR3 loop spans 14 amino acids. V was clipped by 5 bases and J by 0 bases; unmatched bases: 3. CDR1 is SNHLY, CDR2 FYNNEI, per germline. The CDR3 DNA sequence: TGTGCCAGCAGTTTCGACAGGGTGAACACTGAAGCTTTCTTT. Translating it yields CASSFDRVNTEAFF.

This clonotype was recorded once. The chain uses TRBV5-1 and TRBJ2-1, with 11 bases lining up with TRBD2. The assigned J gene may be wrong: the sequence end matches TRBJ2-5 better. Germline CDR1 reads SGHRS; CDR2 reads YFSETQ. This CDR3 spans 16 amino acids. The CDR3: CASSLGPSGGNETQYF. The CDR3 coding sequence is TGCGCCAGCAGCTTGGGTCCTAGCGGGGGGAATGAGACCCAGTACTTC.

The rearrangement uses TRBV20-1 and TRBJ1-4; D perhaps matches TRBD1 (5 bases). CDR3 length: 14 residues. V was trimmed by 0 bases and J by 6 bases, leaving 11 bases between them. CDR1 and CDR2 (germline): DFQATT, SNEGSKA (reference sequence). CDR3 DNA sequence: TGCAGTGCTAGAGAGGAGGGGCGCGATGAAAAACTGTTTTTT. It yields the protein CSAREEGRDEKLFF.

This clonotype was seen a handful of times. The chain carries TRBV6-1 and TRBJ1-5; D uncertain. Trimming left V 4 bases short and J 5 bases short, with 15 bases between. The CDR3 has 15 residues. The germline CDR1 and CDR2 sequences are MNHNS and SASEGT. The CDR3 bases are TGTGCCAGCAGTGCGGAGACACGGATAGATCAGCCCCAGCATTTT. Translating gives CASSAETRIDQPQHF.

This clonotype was counted between two and nine times. The CDR3 nucleotides are TGTGCCAGCTCCGGAGTCCCGGGGTTGAACTATGGCTACACCTTC. As protein: CASSGVPGLNYGYTF. V gene TRBV7-2 combines with J gene TRBJ1-2; D call uncertain. Trimming shortened V by 8 bases and J by 2 bases, and 18 bases separated the two germline ends. Germline assignment: CDR1 SGHTA and CDR2 FQGNSA. This CDR3 comprises 15 residues.

V usage is TRBV12-3 or TRBV12-4 and J usage is TRBJ2-2; D unclear. V was trimmed by 4 bases and J by 4 bases, leaving 10 bases between them. The CDR3 is 14 amino acids. In DNA form, the CDR3 reads TGTGCCAGCAGTTCTGCCGGCGGCACCGGGGAGCTGTTTTTT. Protein: CASSSAGGTGELFF.